The 27 T cell receptor beta chains presented below share a single source sample, sequenced in a study of T cells in Graves' hyperthyroidism and ophthalmopathy. Regions amplified from RNA transcripts were the TCR beta CDR3 regions. HTBI primers drove first-round RT-PCR of the TCR CDR3. TCRdb passed the multiplex PCR reads through MiXCR, listing each CDR3 protein once. The table shows about 400,000 distinct CDR3 sequences, with under 15% occurring only once. The sample consisted of blood. The origin of the receptors is a woman in her twenties or thirties with Graves' hyperthyroidism.

This clonotype was recorded many times. The J gene is TRBJ2-2, the V gene TRBV7-3; 7 bases agree with TRBD2. The CDR3 sequence is 15 residues long. The ends lost 5 bases at V and 1 base at J; junction bases unmatched: 4. Germline V lookup: CDR1 SGHTA, CDR2 FQGTGA. The CDR3 is CASSLSGGNTGELFF. The CDR3, as DNA: TGTGCCAGCAGCCTCTCGGGGGGGAACACCGGGGAGCTGTTTTTT.

This clonotype was detected many times. The CDR3 region has the DNA TGTGCTAGTGGTTTGACAGGGGGGAACACTGAAGCTTTCTTT. This codes for CASGLTGGNTEAFF. The genes are TRBV12-5 and TRBJ1-1; 8 bases are a match to TRBD1. CDR1 is LGHNT and CDR2 is FRNRAP in the germline V gene. Trimming cost V 2 bases and J 1 base; bases outside gene matches: 0. CDR3 length equals 14 residues.

There are a few counts of this clonotype. Relative to the germline gene, one junction end is altered; a read error may explain this. J is TRBJ1-5 and V is TRBV12-3 or TRBV12-4; no firm D call. The CDR3 runs to 13 residues. CDR3 loop: CTSSLTRNQPQHF. CDR3 sequence (DNA): TGTACCAGCAGTTTGACGCGCAATCAGCCCCAGCATTTT.

The chain carries TRBV12-5 and TRBJ2-7; D call uncertain. The germline V and J ends were trimmed by 1 base and 6 bases, with 4 bases remaining between them. The CDR3 extends over 11 amino acids. Germline-derived CDR1 and CDR2 are LGHNT and FRNRAP. The CDR3 DNA is TGTGCTAGTGGTTTGGGGGGCGAGCAGTACTTC. Its protein is CASGLGGEQYF. Complete variable domain (other parts from reference TRBV12-5 and TRBJ2-7): DARVTQTPRHKVTEMGQEVTMRCQPILGHNTVFWYRQTMMQGLELLAYFRNRAPLDDSGMPKDRFSAEMPDATLATLKIQPSEPRDSAVYFCASGLGGEQYFGPGTRLTVT.

The genes are TRBV7-9 and TRBJ2-5; a weak D match, TRBD1 (6 bases). Trimming took off 5 bases at V and 0 bases at J, with 10 bases between the two ends. Germline V gene lookup returns CDR1 SEHNR and CDR2 FQNEAQ (reference sequence). CDR3 length: 14 amino acids. CDR3 residues: CASSHDRYQETQYF. CDR3 DNA: TGTGCCAGCAGCCATGACAGGTACCAAGAGACCCAGTACTTC.

The gene calls are TRBV9 and TRBJ2-2; 9 nucleotides match TRBD1. In germline, CDR1 is SGDLS, CDR2 YYNGEE. V trimming: 5 bases; J trimming: 5 bases; junction bases outside the gene matches: 7. This CDR3 has 15 residues. CDR3 nucleotides: TGTGCCAGCAGGGGAAGACAGGGGGGAACCGGGGAGCTGTTTTTT. It is translated as CASRGRQGGTGELFF.

The chain couples TRBV2 to TRBJ2-1; 10 bases fit TRBD1. Trimming cost V 7 bases and J 5 bases; bases outside gene matches: 14. The CDR3 has 17 residues. In germline, CDR1 is SNHLY, CDR2 FYNNEI. This CDR3 reads CASKIETGGIVDNEQFF. The CDR3 coding sequence is TGTGCCAGCAAAATTGAGACAGGGGGCATTGTGGACAATGAGCAGTTCTTC.

This clonotype has ten or more counts. This rearrangement joins TRBV28 to TRBJ1-1; D not resolved. CDR1 and CDR2 from the germline V gene are MDHEN and SYDVKM. The CDR3 is 13 residues long. The ends were cut back, 7 bases at V and 4 bases at J, with 13 bases in the middle. Here the CDR3 reads CASTGLGSTEAFF. The CDR3 nucleotides are TGTGCCAGCACGGGTTTGGGCAGCACTGAAGCTTTCTTT.

The V gene is TRBV12-3 or TRBV12-4, the J gene TRBJ2-3; TRBD1 agrees at 7 bases. V shed 3 bases and J 10 bases; nucleotides not matched to a gene: 10. CDR3 size: 14 residues. The CDR3 here is CASSFGKGAGPQYF. The CDR3, as DNA: TGTGCCAGCAGTTTCGGGAAGGGGGCAGGACCGCAGTATTTT.

This clonotype was detected only a few times. The V call is TRBV5-1, the J call TRBJ2-3; D assignment may be TRBD1 or TRBD2 (6 bases each). The CDR3 extends over 15 amino acids. V was trimmed by 4 bases and J by 2 bases, leaving 14 bases between them. The germline CDR1 and CDR2 sequences are SGHRS and YFSETQ. The CDR3 loop is CASSRGTRITDTQYF. CDR3 nucleotide sequence: TGCGCCAGCAGCAGGGGGACTCGGATCACAGATACGCAGTATTTT.

This sequence joins TRBV18 and TRBJ1-3; D unclear. Germline lookup yields CDR1 KGHSH and CDR2 LQKENI. The CDR3 runs to 16 residues. The ends were cut back, 4 bases at V and 0 bases at J, with 13 bases in the middle. CDR3 sequence reads: CASSHLDASSGNTIYF. CDR3 sequence (DNA): TGTGCCAGCTCACACCTGGACGCTAGCTCTGGAAACACCATATATTTT.

This clonotype was recorded many times. V gene TRBV28 combines with J gene TRBJ2-7; TRBD1 matches 8 bases. The J segment lost 5 bases and the V segment lost 6 bases, leaving 9 bases of the junction unmatched. From germline, CDR1 is MDHEN and CDR2 SYDVKM. CDR3 length equals 14 residues. The CDR3 nucleotides read TGTGCCAGCAGGGCCCGGGACAGGAGTCACGAGCAGTACTTC. It encodes CASRARDRSHEQYF.

This clonotype was counted many times. The chain links TRBV27 to TRBJ2-7; maybe TRBD1 (5 bases). Germline CDR1 is MNHEY and CDR2 is SMNVEV (reference sequence). V was cut by 6 bases and J by 4 bases, with 16 bases left in between. This CDR3 is 14 amino acids long. CDR3 bases: TGTGCCAGCAGAAAGGGGCAGGCCACGTACGAGCAGTACTTC. It yields the protein CASRKGQATYEQYF.

Many counts were recorded for this clonotype. CDR3 sequence reads: CASSQRGKEETQYF. DNA for the CDR3: TGTGCCAGCAGCCAACGGGGGAAAGAAGAGACCCAGTACTTC. This rearrangement joins TRBV11-3 to TRBJ2-5, with D possibly being TRBD2 (6 bases). Trimming took 5 bases from V and 3 from J, leaving 13 bases between them. Looked up from germline, CDR1 is SGHNT and CDR2 is YENEEA. This CDR3 contains 14 residues.

This clonotype appeared many times. The rearrangement links TRBV6-2 or TRBV6-3 to TRBJ1-5; perhaps TRBD1 as D (6 bases). Germline CDR1 reads MNHEY; CDR2 reads SVGEGT. The CDR3 length is 15 residues. V was pared by 8 bases and J by 5 bases, with 19 bases between. The CDR3 nucleotides read TGTGCCAGCCGCGACTTCGATAGGGGGGATCAGCCCCAGCATTTT. Amino acids: CASRDFDRGDQPQHF.

The chain combines TRBV29-1 with TRBJ2-7; D perhaps matches TRBD1 (6 bases). The V gene's germline CDR1 is SQVTM and CDR2 ANQGSEA. The CDR3 is 12 residues long. The ends were cut back, 7 bases at V and 2 bases at J, with 12 bases in the middle. CDR3 in amino acids: CSANTGTYEQYF. As DNA, the CDR3 is TGCAGCGCCAATACAGGGACCTACGAGCAGTACTTC.

V gene TRBV6-5 combines with J gene TRBJ2-1, with D uncertain. The CDR3 is 16 residues long. Germline-derived CDR1 and CDR2 are MNHEY and SVGAGI. With 0 bases removed from V and 7 bases from J, the gap between germline ends came to 16 bases. This CDR3 reads CASSYSGLAGVNEQFF. CDR3 bases: TGTGCCAGCAGTTACTCAGGATTGGCTGGAGTTAATGAGCAGTTCTTC.

This clonotype was recorded at least ten times. The rearrangement uses TRBV30 and TRBJ2-1, with TRBD2 matching over 11 bases. The germline V gene encodes CDR1 GTSNPN and CDR2 SVGIG (reference sequence). This CDR3 region has 14 residues. V lost 0 bases to trimming and J lost 7 bases; unmatched junction nucleotides: 2. The CDR3 nucleotides are TGTGCCTGGAGTGTACTAGCGGGAGTGAATGAGCAGTTCTTC. It yields the protein CAWSVLAGVNEQFF.

This chain links TRBV7-2 with TRBJ1-2, with a possible D match to TRBD1 (5 bases). Germline V CDR1 and CDR2: SGHTA, FQGNSA. The CDR3 runs to 14 residues. Deletions cut 1 base from V and 10 bases from J, with 16 bases between. The CDR3 sequence: CASSLVVAGWDYTF. CDR3 nucleotides: TGTGCCAGCAGCTTAGTGGTCGCAGGGTGGGACTACACCTTC.

The V and J genes are TRBV27 and TRBJ2-2, with TRBD2 matching 11 bases. CDR1 MNHEY and CDR2 SMNVEV come from the germline V gene (reference sequence). This CDR3 region has 16 residues. Germline trimming cut 3 bases from V and 1 base from J; bases unmatched to any gene: 1. CDR3 in amino acids: CASSFGTSGNTGELFF. The CDR3 nucleotides are TGTGCCAGCAGTTTCGGGACTAGCGGGAACACCGGGGAGCTGTTTTTT.

This clonotype turned up a few times. This chain's CDR3 is CASSRTPMNTEAFF. DNA of the CDR3: TGTGCCAGCAGCCGAACGCCTATGAACACTGAAGCTTTCTTT. This chain joins TRBV9 and TRBJ1-1; D not certain. The germline CDR1 and CDR2 sequences are SGDLS and YYNGEE. V lost 4 bases and J 0 bases, leaving 10 bases between the germline ends. The CDR3 loop spans 14 amino acids.

The gene calls are TRBV28 and TRBJ2-7; 9 nucleotides align to TRBD2. Germline CDR1 MDHEN, CDR2 SYDVKM. The J segment lost 2 bases and the V segment lost 11 bases, leaving 13 bases of the junction unmatched. CDR3 size: 15 residues. The CDR3 region has the DNA TGTGCCTCCGCGTGGGTCGCGGGAGGGCCCTACGAGCAGTACTTC. Its translation: CASAWVAGGPYEQYF.

The table lists this clonotype with many counts. The genes are TRBV2 and TRBJ2-1; the match to TRBD2 covers 9 bases. Germline assignment: CDR1 SNHLY and CDR2 FYNNEI. V was clipped by 4 bases and J by 7 bases; unmatched bases: 11. The CDR3 runs 16 residues. The CDR3 DNA reads TGTGCCAGCAGTGCCCGGATAGCGGGAGTGGGGAATGAGCAGTTCTTC. This gives the protein CASSARIAGVGNEQFF.

This clonotype showed up many times. V gene TRBV2 combines with J gene TRBJ2-1; D ambiguous. The V end was cut by 2 bases, the J end by 7 bases, with 12 bases between. Germline assignment: CDR1 SNHLY and CDR2 FYNNEI. The CDR3 consists of 14 residues. For the CDR3, the DNA is TGTGCCAGCAGTGAAACAAGGAATGGGAATGAGCAGTTCTTC. Protein: CASSETRNGNEQFF.

The V and J genes are TRBV27 and TRBJ1-6, with D unresolved. Germline assignment: CDR1 MNHEY and CDR2 SMNVEV (reference sequence). CDR3 size: 15 residues. Trimming shortened V by 4 bases and J by 8 bases, and 15 bases separated the two germline ends. Here the CDR3 DNA reads TGTGCCAGCAGTTCGGTTCAGATTCGAGATTCACCCCTCCACTTT. This encodes CASSSVQIRDSPLHF.

This clonotype came up a few times. The rearrangement joins TRBV7-2 to TRBJ1-5; D not certain. Germline CDR1 reads SGHTA; CDR2 reads FQGNSA. The CDR3 sequence is 13 residues long. Trimming took 5 bases from V and 5 from J, leaving 10 bases between them. CDR3 loop: CASSLTPDQPQHF. The CDR3 bases are TGTGCCAGCAGCCTCACCCCAGATCAGCCCCAGCATTTT.

This clonotype has at least ten counts. The CDR3 region has the DNA TGTGCCAGCAGCCAATTCCTTGGGCCTAATGAAAAACTGTTTTTT. Its protein is CASSQFLGPNEKLFF. The V and J genes are TRBV3-1 and TRBJ1-4; no firm D call. CDR3 length equals 15 residues. Trimming took 2 bases from V and 3 from J, leaving 10 bases between them. The germline CDR1 and CDR2 sequences are LGHDT and YNNKEL (reference sequence).